This record covers a single TCR beta chain. The antigen remains unidentified. The data are from a study of human thymus T cells. It was from resections taken during corrective heart surgery that the thymus tissue came. The CDR3 is 14 amino acids. CDR1 and CDR2 from the germline V gene are MNHNS and SASEGT. Deletions cut 3 bases from V and 2 bases from J, with 10 bases between. Only in-frame clones appear in the TCRdb table, and some are missing; sequencing was by immunoSEQ multiplex PCR. The sample shows 100,000 to 150,000 clones, more than 90% of them seen only once. Study results and caveats: Highly overlapping thymic repertoires in unrelated individuals were reported by related research. Usage of V and J genes appeared biased in thymic and blood repertoires.

The receptor's source is a boy in the first two years of life with a congenital heart defect but otherwise immunologically healthy. The chain combines TRBV6-1 with TRBJ2-5; D gene ambiguous. The sequenced material came from thymus tissue. For the CDR3, the DNA is TGTGCCAGCAGTGAGGAACTGCAGCAAGAGACCCAGTACTTC. Amino acids: CASSEELQQETQYF.